These T cell receptor beta chains were read from a single sample in a study of cytomegalovirus exposure and HLA in healthy donors. Repertoires were generated with immunoSEQ multiplex PCR, while TCRdb's copy carries only in-frame clones and drops some. The profile covers approximately 220,000 clones, with 80% to 95% appearing a single time and around 1.1% taken by the ten largest. Sequencing was done on a sample of PBMCs. All receptors come from a woman aged 18-35 years in good health and CMV-seronegative. Both conserved end residues are part of each CDR3. The D gene is left open where the match is weak. The listing skips clone size in some rows; elsewhere it reads once, few, many or a size class.

d_gene,abundance,v_gene,j_gene,CDR3nt,CDR3aa
TRBD1,-,TRBV28,TRBJ1-5,TGTGCCAGCAGTTTCTCCCCCCGGGACAGGGGGCGTCAGCCCCAGCATTTT,CASSFSPRDRGRQPQHF
-,-,TRBV4-1,TRBJ1-1,TGCGCCAGCAGACCCAACCCCGAACATAAAGCTTTCTTT,CASRPNPEHKAFF
-,-,TRBV30,TRBJ1-2,TGTGCCTGGAGTGGAGGAGGCGGCTACACCTTC,CAWSGGGGYTF
-,-,TRBV6-5,TRBJ1-5,TGTGCCACCGCAACGGGGGGTCATCAGCCCCAGCATTTT,CATATGGHQPQHF
-,-,TRBV9,TRBJ1-2,TGTGCCAGCAGCGGGGAACTACGACAGAACTATGGCTACACCTTC,CASSGELRQNYGYTF
-,once,TRBV5-6,TRBJ2-3,TGTGCCAGCAGCTTGGCAACCCCGGGTACGCAGTATTTT,CASSLATPGTQYF
TRBD2,-,TRBV5-1,TRBJ2-7,TGCGCCAGCAGACCCTCGACTAGCGGGGGGTACTGGAGCGAGCAGTACTTC,CASRPSTSGGYWSEQYF
-,once,TRBV28,TRBJ2-7,TGTGCCAGCAGTTTAGCGGCCTCCTACGAGCAGTACTTC,CASSLAASYEQYF
-,-,TRBV5-4,TRBJ2-3,TGTGCCAGCAGCTCGGGACTGGCCACAGATACGCAGTATTTT,CASSSGLATDTQYF
-,few,TRBV18,TRBJ1-5,TGTGCCAGCTCACCATCTCGCAGAGAGCGGCCCCAGCATTTT,CASSPSRRERPQHF
TRBD1,few,TRBV11-2,TRBJ1-5,TGTGCCAGCAGCTTAAACAGGGGGGCTAATCAGCCCCAGCATTTT,CASSLNRGANQPQHF
TRBD1,-,TRBV27,TRBJ2-3,TGTGCCAGCAGTTTAGGGGCAGGGGGCGCATATACGCAGTATTTT,CASSLGAGGAYTQYF
-,-,TRBV27,TRBJ2-1,TGTGCCAGCAGTTTATTAGGCGGGGCGAAGAGCTCCTACAATGAGCAGTTCTTC,CASSLLGGAKSSYNEQFF
TRBD2,-,TRBV5-1,TRBJ2-7,TGCGCCAGCAGCAGGGGACTAGGGGACGAGCAGTACTTC,CASSRGLGDEQYF
-,-,TRBV14,TRBJ1-3,TGTGCCAGCAGCCGACAGGTCCCCGGCTCTGGAAACACCATATATTTT,CASSRQVPGSGNTIYF
TRBD2,-,TRBV30,TRBJ2-5,TGTGCCTGGAGTCGCCTAGCGGGAGAGGTAGAGACCCAGTACTTC,CAWSRLAGEVETQYF
-,-,TRBV28,TRBJ2-1,TGTGCCAGCAGTCTAAGCGGGTATGAGCAGTTCTTC,CASSLSGYEQFF
TRBD1,-,TRBV19,TRBJ1-2,TGTGCCAGTAGTCCCCGCCGGGACAGGGACTATGGCTACACCTTC,CASSPRRDRDYGYTF
TRBD1,-,TRBV11-3,TRBJ2-2,TGTGCCAGCAGCGACCGACAGGGTACCGGGGAGCTGTTTTTT,CASSDRQGTGELFF
TRBD2,-,TRBV10-1,TRBJ2-1,TGCGCCAGCAGTGGCGCAACTAGCGGGAGTAAGGTCTTC,CASSGATSGSKVF
TRBD1,-,TRBV27,TRBJ1-1,TGTGCCAGCAGTTTATACAGGGGAACTGAAGCTTTCTTT,CASSLYRGTEAFF
-,-,TRBV5-1,TRBJ2-3,TGCGCCAGCAGCTTGGTAGAGGGCACAGATACGCAGTATTTT,CASSLVEGTDTQYF
TRBD1,-,TRBV27,TRBJ2-7,TGTGCCAGCAGGGATCGACAGGGCTCCTACGAGCAGTACTTC,CASRDRQGSYEQYF
TRBD1,-,TRBV7-2,TRBJ1-2,TGTGCCAGCAGCCCTCGGGACAGGATGATCTATGGCTACACCTTC,CASSPRDRMIYGYTF
TRBD1,-,TRBV2,TRBJ2-7,TGTGCCAGCAGTCGACCCGGGACAGGGGACTACGAGCAGTACTTC,CASSRPGTGDYEQYF
TRBD2,-,TRBV5-4,TRBJ2-7,TGTGCCAGCAGCTTAGGGACTAGCGGGAACTCCTACGAGCAGTACTTC,CASSLGTSGNSYEQYF
-,once,TRBV5-1,TRBJ2-3,TGCGCCAGCAGCTTGGAAGGTCAGGGTGTAGATACGCAGTATTTT,CASSLEGQGVDTQYF
-,few,TRBV5-4,TRBJ1-3,TGTGCCAGCAGCTTGGGACAGCAGCTCTCTGGAAACACCATATATTTT,CASSLGQQLSGNTIYF
TRBD2,-,TRBV30,TRBJ2-7,TGTGCCTGGCCTCGGACTAGCGGGAGCTACGAGCAGTACTTC,CAWPRTSGSYEQYF
-,-,TRBV21-1,TRBJ1-1,TGTGCCAGCAGCCACCAGAAAATGACAGAAGCTTTCTTT,CASSHQKMTEAFF
-,-,TRBV6-6,TRBJ1-5,TGTGCCAGCAGAAAAACAGCTAGCAATCAGCCCCAGCATTTT,CASRKTASNQPQHF
TRBD1,-,TRBV18,TRBJ1-2,TGTGCCAGCTCACTGGGGACAGATCCAGACTATGGCTACACCTTC,CASSLGTDPDYGYTF
TRBD1,once,TRBV5-1,TRBJ2-1,TGCGCCAGCAGCCTGCCGGGGACAGGGGTGATCAATGAGCAGTTCTTC,CASSLPGTGVINEQFF
TRBD2,-,TRBV9,TRBJ2-1,TGTGCCAGCAGCTTTAGCGGGAGCGAGTCCTACAATGAGCAGTTCTTC,CASSFSGSESYNEQFF
TRBD1,-,TRBV4-1,TRBJ2-1,TGCGCCAGCAGCCAAGATGGGGGACAGGGAGCTGGAGTGGCCTACAATGAGCAGTTCTTC,CASSQDGGQGAGVAYNEQFF
TRBD1,-,TRBV5-6,TRBJ1-1,TGTGCCAGCAGCTTGGGACAGGGCCGGGGGACTGAAGCTTTCTTT,CASSLGQGRGTEAFF
-,few,TRBV6-5,TRBJ2-2,TGTGCCAGCAGTTACATAGGTCGGGGTAACACCGGGGAGCTGTTTTTT,CASSYIGRGNTGELFF
TRBD1,-,TRBV5-1,TRBJ2-1,TGCGCCAGCAGCGGAACACAGGGGGCTGTATATGAGCAGTTCTTC,CASSGTQGAVYEQFF
TRBD1,-,TRBV5-4,TRBJ2-7,TGTGCCAGCAGCCGGACAGGGCCCTTCTCCTACGAGCAGTACTTC,CASSRTGPFSYEQYF
-,-,TRBV7-9,TRBJ1-5,TGTGCCAGCAGCTTATGGTCACAGGGCGATCAGCCCCAGCATTTT,CASSLWSQGDQPQHF
-,-,TRBV29-1,TRBJ1-1,TGCAGCGTCCCTTCGACAGGGAACACTGAAGCTTTCTTT,CSVPSTGNTEAFF
-,-,TRBV9,TRBJ2-2,TGTGCCAGCAGCGTCGACAGTCCCGGGGAGCTGTTTTTT,CASSVDSPGELFF
TRBD2,-,TRBV29-1,TRBJ2-7,TGCAGCGTTGAATTAAGTACTAGCGGGGCCTACGAGCAGTACTTC,CSVELSTSGAYEQYF
TRBD2,-,TRBV27,TRBJ2-1,TGTGCCAGCAGTCCCACGCCGGGACTAGCGGGAGTCAGTGAGCAGTTCTTC,CASSPTPGLAGVSEQFF
-,-,TRBV2,TRBJ2-3,TGTGCCAGCACAAACAGGGCCACAGATACGCAGTATTTT,CASTNRATDTQYF
TRBD2,-,TRBV27,TRBJ2-7,TGTGCCAGCAGACTCCGGACTAGCGGGATGGTGTCCTACGAGCAGTACTTC,CASRLRTSGMVSYEQYF
-,-,TRBV2,TRBJ1-5,TGTGCCAGCAGTAAGGACGGGGCGCGGGGTCAGCCCCAGCATTTT,CASSKDGARGQPQHF
TRBD1,-,TRBV2,TRBJ2-5,TGTGCCACAGCAGGGGGCCCAGGCAGGGTGGAGACCCAGTACTTC,CATAGGPGRVETQYF
TRBD2,-,TRBV27,TRBJ2-7,TGTGCCAGCAGTTTAGGGGCGGGAGGGTTCTACGAGCAGTACTTC,CASSLGAGGFYEQYF
-,-,TRBV7-9,TRBJ2-2,TGTGCCACGGGACAAGGTCCCTCCGGAGGCACCGGGGAGCTGTTTTTT,CATGQGPSGGTGELFF
TRBD2,once,TRBV6-5,TRBJ2-1,TGTGCCAGCAGTTCTCAAAGCGGGAGATACAACAATGAGCAGTTCTTC,CASSSQSGRYNNEQFF
TRBD2,-,TRBV5-4,TRBJ2-1,TGTGCCAGCAGCCCCTTCTGGAAGCTAGCGGGAGACAATGAGCAGTTCTTC,CASSPFWKLAGDNEQFF
-,-,TRBV5-1,TRBJ1-3,TGCGCCAGCAGCTTGCTTTTGGGAAACACCATATATTTT,CASSLLLGNTIYF
TRBD2,-,TRBV12-5,TRBJ2-7,TGTGCTAGTGGTTTGGGCACGCGGGGGGCCTACGAGCAGTACTTC,CASGLGTRGAYEQYF
-,-,TRBV12-5,TRBJ2-5,TGTGCTAGTGGTTCCCCAAAAACACGGGGAGTGAGGGAGACCCAGTACTTC,CASGSPKTRGVRETQYF
TRBD1,-,TRBV29-1,TRBJ2-1,TGCAGCGTTGAGGGAGGGACAGGGGACGTCTATGAGCAGTTCTTC,CSVEGGTGDVYEQFF
TRBD1,-,TRBV19,TRBJ1-2,TGTGCCACGGGACAGGGGGCAATCTATGGCTACACCTTC,CATGQGAIYGYTF
-,-,TRBV7-8,TRBJ2-7,TGTGCCAGCAGCCGGCGTGGCGGCTCCTACGAGCAGTACTTC,CASSRRGGSYEQYF
TRBD1,-,TRBV27,TRBJ2-1,TGTGCCAGCAGTTTCCAAGGGACAGGGAAGAACGAGCAGTTCTTC,CASSFQGTGKNEQFF
-,-,TRBV19,TRBJ2-7,TGTGCCAGTAGTTACACAGGAAGCTCCTACGAGCAGTACTTC,CASSYTGSSYEQYF